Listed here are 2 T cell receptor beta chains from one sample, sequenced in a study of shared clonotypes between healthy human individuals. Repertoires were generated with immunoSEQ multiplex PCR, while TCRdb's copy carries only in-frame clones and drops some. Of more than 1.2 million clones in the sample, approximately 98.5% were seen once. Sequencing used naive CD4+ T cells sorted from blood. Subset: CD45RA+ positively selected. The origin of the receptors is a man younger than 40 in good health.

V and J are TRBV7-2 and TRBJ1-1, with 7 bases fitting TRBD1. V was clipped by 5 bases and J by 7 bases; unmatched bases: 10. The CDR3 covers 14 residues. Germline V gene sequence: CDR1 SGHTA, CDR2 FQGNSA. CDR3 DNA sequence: TGTGCCAGCAGCCCTCGGACAGGCAAGGATGAAGCTTTCTTT. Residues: CASSPRTGKDEAFF.

DNA of the CDR3: TGTGCCAGCAGTTACTTTCCAGGGGGCCACGAGCAGTACTTC. It specifies CASSYFPGGHEQYF. The chain employs TRBV6-5 and TRBJ2-7; 8 nucleotides agree with TRBD1. The CDR3 loop spans 14 amino acids. Germline-derived CDR1 and CDR2 are MNHEY and SVGAGI. V lost 1 base and J lost 5; bases outside the gene matches: 4.